This is a list of T cell receptor beta chains from one sample in a study of cytomegalovirus exposure and HLA in healthy donors. Method: immunoSEQ multiplex PCR; TCRdb's copy keeps in-frame clones and lacks some. The sample records about 110,000 clones, over 60% being singletons. Sequencing was carried out using PBMCs. These receptor sequences come from a woman in her fifties or sixties in good health and CMV-seropositive. Both conserved end residues are part of each CDR3. The order of the fields is J gene, V gene, D gene, clone size, CDR3 DNA, CDR3 protein. D genes are given only for firm matches. A clone size is listed for some rows: how often the clone was seen (once, few, many), or a class if it is expanded.

TRBJ2-6	TRBV28	.	.	TGTGCGGCCAAGGGAGATGGGGCCAACGTCCTGACTTTC	CAAKGDGANVLTF
TRBJ2-2	TRBV28	.	few	TGTGCCAGCAAACCCACAGACCTTAACACCGGGGAGCTGTTTTTT	CASKPTDLNTGELFF
TRBJ2-7	TRBV5-4	.	.	TGTGCCAGCAGCTCGGGAAACCAAGCCTACGAGCAGTACTTC	CASSSGNQAYEQYF
TRBJ2-1	TRBV7-9	.	.	TGTGCCAGCAGCTTAGACTTATCAAATGAGCAGTTCTTC	CASSLDLSNEQFF
TRBJ2-1	TRBV6-1	TRBD2	.	TGTGCCAGCAGTGTTTTAGCGGGAGGGCTCAATGAGCAGTTCTTC	CASSVLAGGLNEQFF
TRBJ2-7	TRBV10-3	TRBD1	.	TGTGCCATCAGTCCCCTAGGGACAGGATCCTACGAGCAGTACTTC	CAISPLGTGSYEQYF
TRBJ1-1	TRBV5-8	TRBD1	.	TGTGCCAGCAGCTTCTGGACAGGCGTTATGAACACTGAAGCTTTCTTT	CASSFWTGVMNTEAFF
TRBJ2-3	TRBV7-9	.	.	TGTGCCAGCAGCTTTCGACAGTACTCAGATACGCAGTATTTT	CASSFRQYSDTQYF
TRBJ1-5	TRBV6-5	.	.	TGTGCCAGCACCGAGAGTCTCAATCAGCCCCAGCATTTT	CASTESLNQPQHF
TRBJ2-1	TRBV5-1	TRBD2	.	TGCGCCAGCAGCTACCAACTAGCGGCGGACAACAATGAGCAGTTCTTC	CASSYQLAADNNEQFF
TRBJ2-7	TRBV5-5	TRBD2	once	TGTGCCAGCAGCTCCGGACTAGCGGGACAATTCCCCTACGAGCAGTACTTC	CASSSGLAGQFPYEQYF
TRBJ1-2	TRBV6-1	.	.	TGTGCCAGCAGTGAAGGTGGAGGCAACCTTAACTATGGCTACACCTTC	CASSEGGGNLNYGYTF
TRBJ1-5	TRBV27	TRBD1	.	TGTGCCAGCAGGTGGACAGGAGCTTATAGCAATCAGCCCCAGCATTTT	CASRWTGAYSNQPQHF
TRBJ1-1	TRBV18	TRBD1	.	TGTGCCAGCTCTACCCAGGGGGGCGACACTGAAGCTTTCTTT	CASSTQGGDTEAFF
TRBJ1-1	TRBV2	TRBD1	.	TGTGCCAGCAGTGAGAGGACAGGCCACACTGAAGCTTTCTTT	CASSERTGHTEAFF
TRBJ2-7	TRBV9	TRBD2	.	TGTGCCAGCAGCGTAGAGGGACTAGCGGGCGAGCAGTACTTC	CASSVEGLAGEQYF
TRBJ2-1	TRBV6-1	TRBD2	.	TGTGCCAGCAGTGAGACTAGCGGGAGCGTCCGTGAGCAGTTCTTC	CASSETSGSVREQFF
TRBJ2-2	TRBV6-5	.	.	TGTGCCAGCAGATACGCGGGGAACACCGGGGAGCTGTTTTTT	CASRYAGNTGELFF
TRBJ1-4	TRBV28	.	.	TGTGCCAGCAGTCTATCACGGGATGGCGAAAAACTGTTTTTT	CASSLSRDGEKLFF
TRBJ1-5	TRBV12-5	TRBD1	few	TGTGCTAGTGGCCTGGGACAGGGACGCAATCAGCCCCAGCATTTT	CASGLGQGRNQPQHF
TRBJ2-5	TRBV12-5	.	many	TGTGCTAGTGGTAAAACAGGGATTCAAGGGACCCAGTACTTC	CASGKTGIQGTQYF
TRBJ1-2	TRBV18	.	.	TGTGCCAGCTCACCACCTCACATCAACTATGGCTACACCTTC	CASSPPHINYGYTF
TRBJ2-7	TRBV18	.	.	TGTGCCAGCTCACCATACCAGCGGACTGGGGAAGGCGAGCAGTACTTC	CASSPYQRTGEGEQYF
TRBJ1-1	TRBV7-8	.	.	TGTGCCAGCAGCTTAGCGAGATCCGGACAATGGAACACTGAAGCTTTCTTT	CASSLARSGQWNTEAFF
TRBJ2-7	TRBV27	TRBD2	few	TGTGCCAGCACCGAGTATAGCGGGAGGGCCGCTTTAACCTACGAGCAGTACTTC	CASTEYSGRAALTYEQYF
TRBJ2-5	TRBV13	.	.	TGTGCCAGCAGCTCCCAACACACGTTCAAGGAGACCCAGTACTTC	CASSSQHTFKETQYF
TRBJ1-2	TRBV27	.	.	TGTGCCAGCAGTTTCTATTACTATGGCTACACCTTC	CASSFYYYGYTF
TRBJ2-7	TRBV9	.	.	TGTGCCAGCAGCGTAGCGGCTAGCGTCGCCTACGAGCAGTACTTC	CASSVAASVAYEQYF
TRBJ2-1	TRBV30	TRBD2	.	TGTGCCGGAGGGAAAGGCGGGACTAGCGGGAGGCCCGAGCAGTTCTTC	CAGGKGGTSGRPEQFF
TRBJ2-1	TRBV15	.	once	TGTGCCACCAGCACCGGGAGAGGTATCGATGAGCAGTTCTTC	CATSTGRGIDEQFF
TRBJ1-1	TRBV7-9	TRBD1	few	TGTGCCAGCAGCGTAGGGGGACAGGCTTTCTTT	CASSVGGQAFF